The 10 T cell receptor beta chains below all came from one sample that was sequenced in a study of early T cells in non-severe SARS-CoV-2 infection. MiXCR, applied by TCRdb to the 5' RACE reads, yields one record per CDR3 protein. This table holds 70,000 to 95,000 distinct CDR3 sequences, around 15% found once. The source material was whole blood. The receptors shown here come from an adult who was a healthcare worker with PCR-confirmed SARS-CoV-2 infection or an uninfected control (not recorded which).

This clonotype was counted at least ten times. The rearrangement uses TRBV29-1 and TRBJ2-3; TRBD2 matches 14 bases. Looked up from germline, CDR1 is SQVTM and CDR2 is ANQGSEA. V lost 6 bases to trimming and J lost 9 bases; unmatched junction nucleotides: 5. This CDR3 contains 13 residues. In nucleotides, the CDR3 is TGCAGCGTGACTAGCGGGGGGGTCGGAACGCAGTATTTT. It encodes CSVTSGGVGTQYF.

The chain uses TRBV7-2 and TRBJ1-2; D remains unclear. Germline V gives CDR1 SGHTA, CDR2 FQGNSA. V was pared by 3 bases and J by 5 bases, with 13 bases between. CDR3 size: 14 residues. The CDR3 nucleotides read TGTGCCAGCAGCTTGCAGACGAGGGCTTATGGCTACACCTTC. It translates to CASSLQTRAYGYTF.

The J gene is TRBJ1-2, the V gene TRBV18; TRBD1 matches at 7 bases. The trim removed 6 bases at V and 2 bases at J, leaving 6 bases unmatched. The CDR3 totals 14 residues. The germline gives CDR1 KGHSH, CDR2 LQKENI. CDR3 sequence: CASSLKGGNYGYTF. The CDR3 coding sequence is TGTGCCAGCTCCTTGAAAGGGGGCAACTATGGCTACACCTTC. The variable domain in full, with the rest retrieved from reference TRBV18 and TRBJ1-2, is NAGVMQNPRHLVRRRGQEARLRCSPMKGHSHVYWYRQLPEEGLKFMVYLQKENIIDESGMPKERFSAEFPKEGPSILRIQQVVRGDSAAYFCASSLKGGNYGYTFGSGTRLTVV.

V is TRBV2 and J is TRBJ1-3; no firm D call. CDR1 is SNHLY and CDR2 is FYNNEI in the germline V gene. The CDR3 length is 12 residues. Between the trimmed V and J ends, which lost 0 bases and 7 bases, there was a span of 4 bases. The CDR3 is CASSEATNTIYF. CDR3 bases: TGTGCCAGCAGTGAAGCGACGAACACCATATATTTT.

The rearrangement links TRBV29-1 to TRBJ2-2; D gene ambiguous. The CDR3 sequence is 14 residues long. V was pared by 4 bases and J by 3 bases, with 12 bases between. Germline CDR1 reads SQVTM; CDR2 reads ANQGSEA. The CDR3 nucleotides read TGCAGCGTTGGATCGGGTCCTTACACCGGGGAGCTGTTTTTT. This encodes CSVGSGPYTGELFF.

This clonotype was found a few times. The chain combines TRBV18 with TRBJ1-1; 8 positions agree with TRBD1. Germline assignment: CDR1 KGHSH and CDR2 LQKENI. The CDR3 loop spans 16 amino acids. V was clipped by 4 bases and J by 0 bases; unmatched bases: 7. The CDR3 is CASSQGQGGMNTEAFF. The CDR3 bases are TGTGCCAGCTCACAAGGACAGGGAGGCATGAACACTGAAGCTTTCTTT.

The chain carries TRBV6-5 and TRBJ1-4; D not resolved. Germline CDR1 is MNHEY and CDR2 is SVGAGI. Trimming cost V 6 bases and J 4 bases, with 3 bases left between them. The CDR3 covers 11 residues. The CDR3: CASRNNEKLFF. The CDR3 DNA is TGTGCCAGCAGGAATAATGAAAAACTGTTTTTT.

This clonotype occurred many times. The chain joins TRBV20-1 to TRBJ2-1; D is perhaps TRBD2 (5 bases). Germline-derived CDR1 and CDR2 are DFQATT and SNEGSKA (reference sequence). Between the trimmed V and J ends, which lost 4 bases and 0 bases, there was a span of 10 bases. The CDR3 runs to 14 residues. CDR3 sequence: CSAKTRSSYNEQFF. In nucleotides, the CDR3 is TGCAGTGCTAAAACTAGGAGCTCCTACAATGAGCAGTTCTTC.

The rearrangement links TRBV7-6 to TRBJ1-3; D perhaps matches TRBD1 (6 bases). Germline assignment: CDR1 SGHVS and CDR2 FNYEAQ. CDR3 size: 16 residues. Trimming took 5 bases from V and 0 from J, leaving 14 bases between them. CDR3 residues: CASSQQQGPSGNTIYF. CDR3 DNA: TGTGCCAGCAGCCAGCAACAGGGCCCCTCTGGAAACACCATATATTTT. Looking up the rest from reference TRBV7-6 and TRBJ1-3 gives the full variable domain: GAGVSQSPRYKVTKRGQDVALRCDPISGHVSLYWYRQALGQGPEFLTYFNYEAQQDKSGLPNDRFSAERPEGSISTLTIQRTEQRDSAMYRCASSQQQGPSGNTIYFGEGSWLTVV.

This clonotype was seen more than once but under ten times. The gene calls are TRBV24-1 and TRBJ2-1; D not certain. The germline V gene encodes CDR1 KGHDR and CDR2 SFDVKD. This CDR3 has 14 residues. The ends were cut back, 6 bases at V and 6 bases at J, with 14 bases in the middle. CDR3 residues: CATSPHRDFNEQFF. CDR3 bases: TGTGCCACCAGTCCTCACCGAGACTTCAATGAGCAGTTCTTC.